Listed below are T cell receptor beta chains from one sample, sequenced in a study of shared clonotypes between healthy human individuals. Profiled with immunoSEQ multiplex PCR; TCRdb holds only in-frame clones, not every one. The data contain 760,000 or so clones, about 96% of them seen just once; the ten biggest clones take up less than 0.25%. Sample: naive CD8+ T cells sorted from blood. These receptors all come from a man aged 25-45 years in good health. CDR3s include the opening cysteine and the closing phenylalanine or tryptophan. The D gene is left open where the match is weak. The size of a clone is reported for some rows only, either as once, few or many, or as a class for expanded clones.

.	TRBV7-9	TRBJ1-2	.	CASSLAFDRSYGYTF	TGTGCCAGCAGCTTAGCTTTCGACAGGTCCTATGGCTACACCTTC
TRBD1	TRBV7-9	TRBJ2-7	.	CASSSHRDRVSEQYF	TGTGCCAGCAGCTCGCACAGGGACAGGGTTTCCGAGCAGTACTTC
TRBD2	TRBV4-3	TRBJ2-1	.	CASSPSTSGIYNEQFF	TGCGCCAGCAGCCCCTCGACTAGCGGGATCTACAATGAGCAGTTCTTC
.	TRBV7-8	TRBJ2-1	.	CASSSISGGGSYNEQFF	TGTGCCAGCAGCTCCATCTCAGGGGGAGGCTCCTACAATGAGCAGTTCTTC
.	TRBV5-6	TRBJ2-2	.	CASSLNPDPVFGELFF	TGTGCCAGCAGCTTGAATCCGGACCCGGTCTTCGGGGAGCTGTTTTTT
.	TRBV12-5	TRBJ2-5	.	CASGPEGQETQYF	TGTGCTAGTGGCCCCGAGGGGCAAGAGACCCAGTACTTC
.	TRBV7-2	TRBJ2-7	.	CASLGEEPRTYEQYF	TGTGCCAGCCTCGGAGAGGAGCCTCGGACCTACGAGCAGTACTTC
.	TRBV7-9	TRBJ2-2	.	CASSGIAGELFF	TGTGCCAGCAGCGGGATTGCCGGGGAGCTGTTTTTT
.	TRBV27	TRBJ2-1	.	CASSRQRKERYNEQFF	TGTGCCAGCAGTCGACAGCGGAAGGAACGCTACAATGAGCAGTTCTTC
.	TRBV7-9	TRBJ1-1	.	CASSSTAPPEAFF	TGTGCCAGCAGCTCGACAGCCCCCCCTGAAGCTTTCTTT
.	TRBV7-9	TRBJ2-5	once	CASSLGGLANQETQYF	TGTGCCAGCAGCTTAGGGGGGTTAGCCAACCAAGAGACCCAGTACTTC
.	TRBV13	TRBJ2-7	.	CASSLGGHLYEQYF	TGTGCCAGCAGCTTAGGGGGGCATCTTTACGAGCAGTACTTC
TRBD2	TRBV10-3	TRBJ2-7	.	CAISEPSGTSYEQYF	TGTGCCATCAGTGAGCCCTCCGGGACTAGCTACGAGCAGTACTTC
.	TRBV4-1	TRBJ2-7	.	CASSQDRGVYEQYF	TGCGCCAGCAGCCAAGACAGGGGGGTGTACGAGCAGTACTTC
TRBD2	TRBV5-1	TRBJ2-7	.	CASSLESGLAVYEQYF	TGCGCCAGCAGCTTGGAGTCGGGACTAGCTGTCTACGAGCAGTACTTC
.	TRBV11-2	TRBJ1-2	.	CASSHPGQLLHYGYTF	TGTGCCAGCAGCCATCCTGGACAGCTTCTACACTATGGCTACACCTTC
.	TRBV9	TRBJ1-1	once	CASSATGEAFF	TGTGCCAGCAGCGCGACAGGTGAAGCTTTCTTT
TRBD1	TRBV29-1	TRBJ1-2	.	CSALDRVNYGYTF	TGCAGCGCCCTCGACAGGGTAAACTATGGCTACACCTTC
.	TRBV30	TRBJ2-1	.	CAWGDTPYNEQFF	TGTGCCTGGGGTGATACCCCGTACAATGAGCAGTTCTTC
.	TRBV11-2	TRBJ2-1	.	CASSFPVVGGVNNEQFF	TGTGCCAGCAGCTTCCCCGTCGTAGGGGGGGTTAACAATGAGCAGTTCTTC
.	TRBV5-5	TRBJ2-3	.	CASSFTPSSTDTQYF	TGTGCCAGCAGCTTTACTCCTTCCTCCACAGATACGCAGTATTTT
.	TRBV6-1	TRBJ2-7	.	CASSEAITGRYYEQYF	TGTGCCAGCAGTGAAGCGATAACAGGTCGGTACTACGAGCAGTACTTC
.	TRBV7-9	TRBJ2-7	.	CASSLIGSYEQYF	TGTGCCAGCAGCTTAATAGGGTCCTACGAGCAGTACTTC
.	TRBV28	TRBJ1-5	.	CASSFRWPRGNQPQHF	TGTGCCAGCAGTTTTCGGTGGCCTCGGGGCAATCAGCCCCAGCATTTT
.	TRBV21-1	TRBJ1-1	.	CASSKEWAALNTEAFF	TGTGCCAGCAGCAAAGAATGGGCGGCCCTGAACACTGAAGCTTTCTTT
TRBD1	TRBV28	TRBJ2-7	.	CASTGQGLAGSDYEQYF	TGTGCCAGCACCGGACAGGGACTCGCGGGATCGGACTACGAGCAGTACTTC
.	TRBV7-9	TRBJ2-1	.	CASSLLPVNEQFF	TGTGCCAGCAGCTTATTACCTGTTAATGAGCAGTTCTTC
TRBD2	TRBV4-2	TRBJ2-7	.	CASSLFGTSDGSYEQYF	TGTGCCAGCAGCCTGTTCGGCACTAGCGACGGTTCCTACGAGCAGTACTTC
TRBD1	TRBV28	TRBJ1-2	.	CASSLDRGGGYGYTF	TGTGCCAGCAGTCTCGACAGGGGTGGCGGCTATGGCTACACCTTC
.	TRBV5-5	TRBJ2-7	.	CASSFGTYSYEQYF	TGTGCCAGCAGCTTCGGGACTTACTCCTACGAGCAGTACTTC
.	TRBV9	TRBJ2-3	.	CASSEKGGASTDTQYF	TGTGCCAGCAGCGAAAAAGGGGGGGCTAGCACAGATACGCAGTATTTT